A single sample is the source of the 19 T cell receptor beta chains below, sequenced in a study of spatial heterogeneity in lung cancer. Each CDR3 protein gets one entry after TCRdb re-called the 5' RACE reads with MiXCR. The top ten clones hold approximately 39% of a sample with some 100,000 distinct CDR3 sequences, about 12% of them seen once. Regarding time point: sample taken at primary tumor resection. The sample was PBMCs, taken at surgery. These receptors were obtained from a male donor with early-stage non-small cell lung cancer.

This clonotype has only a few counts. This chain connects TRBV12-3 or TRBV12-4 to TRBJ1-2, with no clear D. Trimming took off 2 bases at V and 0 bases at J, with 10 bases between the two ends. This CDR3 spans 15 amino acids. The CDR3 is CASSLRRLANYGYTF. CDR3 nucleotides: TGTGCCAGCAGTTTAAGGCGCCTCGCTAACTATGGCTACACCTTC.

The chain has TRBV12-3 or TRBV12-4 and TRBJ2-7; 10 bases map to TRBD2. J was trimmed by 5 bases and V by 8 bases; bases with no gene match: 9. The CDR3 runs 14 residues. For the CDR3, the DNA is TGTGCCAGCGGGCCCCTAGCGGGAGTGGACGAGCAGTACTTC. Protein sequence: CASGPLAGVDEQYF.

The J gene is TRBJ2-7, the V gene TRBV27; 7 bases match TRBD2. The CDR3 has 14 amino acids. CDR1 is MNHEY, CDR2 SMNVEV, per germline (reference sequence). With 3 bases clipped from V and 6 bases from J, the junction kept 8 bases outside the gene matches. The DNA for the CDR3 is TGTGCCAGCAGTTTGGTGGGAGGGCCCTTCGAGCAGTACTTC. It codes for CASSLVGGPFEQYF.

This chain joins TRBV9 and TRBJ1-1, with 8 bases that match TRBD1. The CDR3 covers 14 residues. Trimming took 2 bases from V and 3 from J; bases not matched to a gene: 3. Germline V gene data show CDR1 as SGDLS and CDR2 as YYNGEE. CDR3 DNA sequence: TGTGCCAGCAGCGTCGGACAGGGACACACTGAAGCTTTCTTT. This translates into CASSVGQGHTEAFF.

This clonotype has more than one count but fewer than ten. This chain uses TRBV7-8 with TRBJ2-5, with TRBD1 identical over 8 bases. There are 15 residues in the CDR3. Per the germline V gene, CDR1 is SGHVS and CDR2 is FQNEAQ. After removal of 2 bases from V and 1 base from J, the junction contained 3 bases not matched to a gene. DNA for the CDR3: TGTGCCAGCAGCTTAAGGACAGGGTCCCAAGAGACCCAGTACTTC. Encoded protein: CASSLRTGSQETQYF.

The chain couples TRBV2 to TRBJ2-2, with TRBD1 matching over 11 bases. V lost 5 bases to trimming and J lost 6 bases; unmatched junction nucleotides: 2. CDR1 is SNHLY and CDR2 is FYNNEI in the germline V gene. The CDR3 length is 14 residues. CDR3 loop: CASSQDRGPGELFF. CDR3 bases: TGTGCCAGCAGTCAGGACAGGGGGCCCGGGGAGCTGTTTTTT.

This chain's CDR3 is CASSLSRGVGEQYF. The CDR3 DNA sequence: TGTGCCAGCAGTTTGAGCAGGGGGGTAGGGGAGCAGTACTTC. The chain joins TRBV12-3 or TRBV12-4 to TRBJ2-7, with a possible D match to TRBD1 (7 bases). The V end lost 3 bases, the J end lost 7 bases, and 16 bases lay between the germline ends. This CDR3 comprises 14 residues.

This clonotype occurred a few times. This chain connects TRBV12-3 or TRBV12-4 to TRBJ2-3; tentative D call: TRBD2 (7 bases). This CDR3 comprises 12 residues. The V gene lost 6 bases and the J gene lost 8 bases, with 12 bases spanning the gap. The CDR3 DNA reads TGTGCCAGCAGCCGGGGAGGGGGTACGCAGTATTTT. This gives the protein CASSRGGGTQYF.

The rearrangement joins TRBV9 to TRBJ1-4; no clear D gene. CDR1 SGDLS and CDR2 YYNGEE come from the germline V gene. Trimming stripped 0 bases from V and 4 bases from J, with 10 bases between. This CDR3 comprises 15 residues. The CDR3 spells CASSVGGTLNEKLFF. The CDR3 coding sequence is TGTGCCAGCAGCGTAGGGGGTACCCTTAATGAAAAACTGTTTTTT.

This clonotype was counted at least ten times. DNA of the CDR3: TGTGCCAGCAGTTTATACAGGACAGATGGGCAGCCCCAGCATTTT. This codes for CASSLYRTDGQPQHF. The chain employs TRBV28 and TRBJ1-5; D perhaps matches TRBD1 (6 bases). V lost 1 base and J 7 bases, leaving 14 bases between the germline ends. Germline-derived CDR1 and CDR2 are MDHEN and SYDVKM. The CDR3 extends over 15 amino acids.

The chain links TRBV28 to TRBJ2-1; no definite D call. Germline V gives CDR1 MDHEN, CDR2 SYDVKM. Between the trimmed V and J ends, which lost 4 bases and 0 bases, there was a span of 10 bases. This CDR3 is 15 amino acids long. CDR3 loop: CASSSPSSSYNEQFF. The CDR3 bases are TGTGCCAGCAGTTCCCCGTCCAGCTCCTACAATGAGCAGTTCTTC. The variable domain in full, completed from reference TRBV28 and TRBJ2-1, reads DVKVTQSSRYLVKRTGEKVFLECVQDMDHENMFWYRQDPGLGLRLIYFSYDVKMKEKGDIPEGYSVSREKKERFSLILESASTNQTSMYLCASSSPSSSYNEQFFGPGTRLTVL.

This clonotype was found once. The chain employs TRBV10-2 and TRBJ1-5; a weak D match, TRBD1 (6 bases). Between the trimmed V and J ends, which lost 3 bases and 2 bases, there was a span of 8 bases. Looked up from germline, CDR1 is WSHSY and CDR2 is SAAADI. The CDR3 has 14 residues. This CDR3 is CASSDRGRNQPQHF. The CDR3 nucleotides read TGCGCCAGCAGTGACAGGGGCCGCAATCAGCCCCAGCATTTT.

This clonotype occurred many times. Its ends do not fully match the called genes, so a read error is possible. The chain couples TRBV7-7 to TRBJ2-6; possibly TRBD1 for D (6 bases). The V gene's germline CDR1 is SSHAT and CDR2 FNYEAQ (reference sequence). This CDR3 region has 20 residues. CDR3 nucleotides: TGTGCTAGCAGCTTAGACGGGGCAGGGGCTCATCTTTCTGGGGCCAACGTCCTGACTTTC. Translated: CASSLDGAGAHLSGANVLTF.

This clonotype was picked up a small number of times. The chain has TRBV10-3 and TRBJ1-6; possible D gene TRBD1, 5 bases. The germline V gene encodes CDR1 ENHRY and CDR2 SYGVKD. This CDR3 is 13 amino acids long. The V end was cut by 4 bases, the J end by 10 bases, with 11 bases between. The CDR3 DNA reads as TGTGCCATCAGTGGAACAGGAGAATCACCCCTCCACTTT. This translates into CAISGTGESPLHF.

This chain connects TRBV5-5 to TRBJ2-2; the match to TRBD1 covers 9 bases. J gave up 7 bases and V 6 bases, and 16 bases lay outside the gene matches. Germline CDR1 and CDR2: SGHKS and YYEKEE (reference sequence). The CDR3 covers 17 residues. The chain's CDR3 is CASTLQTGGAFNGELFF. CDR3 DNA sequence: TGTGCCAGCACCCTCCAAACAGGGGGCGCTTTTAACGGGGAGCTGTTTTTT.

This clonotype was observed a handful of times. The rearrangement joins TRBV5-4 to TRBJ2-1, with D possibly being TRBD1 (5 bases). V was shortened by 5 bases and J by 4 bases, with 10 bases between the two germline ends. The CDR3 is 13 residues long. In germline, CDR1 is SGHNT, CDR2 YYREEE (reference sequence). The CDR3: CASRKGEYNEQFF. DNA for the CDR3: TGTGCCAGCAGAAAAGGGGAATACAATGAGCAGTTCTTC.

This clonotype occurred a few times. The gene calls are TRBV7-2 and TRBJ2-1, with 8 bases that match TRBD2. Germline lookup yields CDR1 SGHTA and CDR2 FQGNSA. The V and J ends lost 5 bases and 2 bases, in that order; junction bases with no gene match: 2. This CDR3 comprises 14 residues. DNA for the CDR3: TGTGCCAGCAGCCGGGGGGGCACCTACAATGAGCAGTTCTTC. It codes for CASSRGGTYNEQFF.

In its sample, this clonotype was seen once. The chain employs TRBV7-8 and TRBJ2-2; 8 bases agree with TRBD2. Germline trimming cut 1 base from V and 3 bases from J; bases unmatched to any gene: 13. CDR3 size: 19 residues. CDR1 is SGHVS and CDR2 is FQNEAQ in the germline V gene. The CDR3 region has the DNA TGTGCCAGCAGCTTAGGGGTAGGAGCGGGAGCAGCGGACACCGGGGAGCTGTTTTTT. Translated: CASSLGVGAGAADTGELFF.

This chain joins TRBV28 and TRBJ2-3, with D possibly TRBD1 on 5 matching bases. CDR1 and CDR2 from the germline V gene are MDHEN and SYDVKM. Trimming removed 7 bases at V and 1 base at J, with 15 bases between. This CDR3 has 15 amino acids. CDR3 protein: CASTRLPRGTDTQYF. The CDR3 DNA sequence: TGTGCCAGCACCAGACTTCCCAGGGGCACAGATACGCAGTATTTT. Together with reference TRBV28 and TRBJ2-3, the CDR3 gives the full variable domain: DVKVTQSSRYLVKRTGEKVFLECVQDMDHENMFWYRQDPGLGLRLIYFSYDVKMKEKGDIPEGYSVSREKKERFSLILESASTNQTSMYLCASTRLPRGTDTQYFGPGTRLTVL.